The present T cell receptor beta chain was sequenced within a study of OX40 agonist ivuxolimab in advanced cancers. Describing the broader study: Ivuxolimab was an agonistic, fully human IgG2 monoclonal antibody directed against OX40 (CD134), a costimulatory receptor. Intravenous ivuxolimab was administered to patients every 2 weeks at six dose levels: 0.01, 0.1, 0.3, 1.5, 3 and 10 mg/kg. Of the approximately 53 patients in dose escalation, about 20 had hepatocellular carcinoma, some 15 had melanoma, 9 had renal cell carcinoma and 9 had head and neck cancer. In the dose-escalation cohort, 70% to 85% of patients were male, and the mean age was approximately 60 years, with a range of roughly 23 to 85. Prior anti-PD-1, anti-PD-L1 or anti-CTLA-4 therapy was permitted, and approximately 39% of dose-escalation patients had received checkpoint inhibitors. Partial responses were achieved by three dose-escalation patients, of whom one had hepatocellular carcinoma and two had cutaneous melanoma. The purpose of peripheral TCRbeta sequencing was to test whether ivuxolimab changed TCR sequence diversity and led to clonal T-cell expansion. The paper covers the monotherapy dose-escalation part of the phase I ivuxolimab trial, which included N of about 50 patients. Beyond this particular receptor, the publication reports: Low levels of normalized T-cell clonal expansion were also seen in some patients who did not respond. At doses from 0.1 to 3.0 mg/kg, clonal expansion was seen in both CD4+ and CD8+ blood T cells between baseline and week 6. The antigen specificity of the peripheral T cells that underwent clonal expansion was not determined. In the 0.1-3.0 mg/kg groups, partial responders were among the patients with the lowest normalized peripheral clonal expansion, particularly in CD8+ T cells. After ivuxolimab, expanded clones were on average more numerous among CD8+ T cells than among CD4+ T cells.

With respect to this clone: Its recognized antigen is unknown. Per-nucleotide qualities are absent, and no much larger clonotype sits a single base away.

The trial excluded patients who had a history of autoimmune disease or who were on systemic immunosuppression. Peripheral blood for TCR sequencing was drawn from every dose cohort at baseline, at cycle 4 day 1 and at cycle 7 day 1. The samples were drawn from a first-in-human, open-label, multicenter phase I dose-escalation trial of ivuxolimab. Adults with locally advanced or metastatic melanoma, renal cell carcinoma, hepatocellular carcinoma or head and neck squamous cell carcinoma were enrolled in the trial. Before TCR sequencing, CD4+ and CD8+ T cells were separately sorted from peripheral blood. Genomic DNA was extracted from sorted cells for sequencing of the TCRbeta CDR3 region. TCRbeta CDR3 regions were sequenced using the immunoSEQ Assay. TCRdb carries this immuneACCESS record with in-frame sequences only. Its versions omit some clonotypes, under half of them owing to an unresolved V gene in the studies checked, with the rest unexplained. Within this sample are tens of thousands of clones, with about 87% of them counted one time only. Approximately 0.51% of the sample lies in the top ten.

CDR1 is given as MDHEN and CDR2 as SYDVKM, both from the germline V gene. The CDR3 holds 16 amino acids from the cysteine to the phenylalanine. Only the CDR3 DNA is retained, 48 bases long and in frame from the first base. V is pared back by 5 bases and J by 5 bases, with 18 bases lying between the germline termini. The receptor was isolated from an adult with an advanced solid tumor such as melanoma, head and neck, liver or kidney cancer. This specimen consisted of CD4+ or CD8+ T cells sorted from blood, obtained in a trial of the OX40 agonist ivuxolimab. The receptor chain draws on TRBV28 and TRBJ2-2; the D gene is perhaps TRBD1, from 7 matching bases. The DNA reads as follows: TGTGCCAGCAGTACACCCGACAGGGCGGGGACCGGGGAGCTGTTTTTT. Translated, this is CASSTPDRAGTGELFF. When the CDR3 is completed using the reference TRBV28 and TRBJ2-2 genes on either side, the full variable domain is DVKVTQSSRYLVKRTGEKVFLECVQDMDHENMFWYRQDPGLGLRLIYFSYDVKMKEKGDIPEGYSVSREKKERFSLILESASTNQTSMYLCASSTPDRAGTGELFFGEGSRLTVL.